This T cell receptor beta chain was retrieved from a study of T-cell reconstitution after alpha-beta-depleted transplantation in children. As to this clonotype: Its specificity is unknown.

Study results and caveats: Several hundred graft clones that had expanded were reportedly the source of alpha-beta T cells about two months after transplant. For some patients, TCRbeta diversity was high at day 60 because of recipient T cells and thymic progenitors that survived. Fresh T-cell production supplied most of the T-cell counts and diversity seen one year after transplant.

The authors prepared the TCRbeta library with unique molecular identifiers. TCRdb re-analysed the PCR reads in MiXCR, keeping a single row per CDR3 protein. The sample holds about 600,000 distinct CDR3 sequences, about 21% seen once. Germline CDR1 MGHDK, CDR2 SYGVNS. This CDR3 spans 14 amino acids. Trimming stripped 3 bases from V and 2 bases from J, with 11 bases between. The clonotype was recovered from a boy less than two years old who had a stem cell transplant for acute myeloid leukemia, so the T cells may come from the graft donor. The V gene is TRBV25-1, the J gene TRBJ2-7, with D uncertain. This specimen was PBMCs, mostly from graft donor cells, taken 360 days after TCRalphabeta/CD19-depleted stem cell transplant. CDR3 amino acids: CASSDWTGTYEQYF. Written as DNA, the CDR3 is TGTGCCAGCAGTGATTGGACCGGTACCTACGAGCAGTACTTC.